A single sample gave rise to the 30 T cell receptor beta chains below, sequenced in a study of T cell repertoires in ileal Crohn's disease. Assay: immunoSEQ multiplex PCR; the TCRdb copy retains only in-frame clones and omits some. There are about 1,800 clones in the sample; around four fifths occur only once, and just over 8.5% lies in the top ten. Sequenced material: ileal tissue. These receptors came from an adult with Crohn's disease.

V usage is TRBV4-1 and J usage is TRBJ1-1; D perhaps matches TRBD1 (5 bases). The germline V gene has CDR1 MGHRA and CDR2 YSYEKL. V lost 0 bases, J lost 5 bases, and 13 bases lay in between. The length of the CDR3 is 15 residues. The CDR3 DNA sequence: TGCGCCAGCAGCCAAGATCTGATGGAGGGGACTGAAGCTTTCTTT. Encoded protein: CASSQDLMEGTEAFF.

This clone was counted between two and nine times. The CDR3 bases are TGCGCCAGCAGCTTCGACAGGGCTTCCGAGCAGTACTTC. Its protein product is CASSFDRASEQYF. The chain recombines TRBV5-1 with TRBJ2-7; TRBD1 matches 7 bases. The CDR3 totals 13 residues. V shed 2 bases and J 6 bases; nucleotides not matched to a gene: 5. CDR1 SGHRS and CDR2 YFSETQ come from the germline V gene.

V and J are TRBV15 and TRBJ2-1, with D possibly matching TRBD1 (5 bases). The CDR3 extends over 15 amino acids. Trimming removed 0 bases from V and 7 bases from J, with 13 bases in between. CDR1 LNHNV and CDR2 YYDKDF come from the germline V gene (reference sequence). The CDR3 region is CATSRDSAGMNEQFF. The CDR3 coding sequence is TGTGCCACCAGCAGAGATTCCGCAGGGATGAATGAGCAGTTCTTC. Complete variable domain (other parts from reference TRBV15 and TRBJ2-1): DAMVIQNPRYQVTQFGKPVTLSCSQTLNHNVMYWYQQKSSQAPKLLFHYYDKDFNNEADTPDNFQSRRPNTSFCFLDIRSPGLGDTAMYLCATSRDSAGMNEQFFGPGTRLTVL.

This chain uses TRBV7-6 with TRBJ2-5; D is unresolved. The germline V gene has CDR1 SGHVS and CDR2 FNYEAQ. This CDR3 contains 15 residues. V was shortened by 6 bases and J by 5 bases, with 19 bases between the two germline ends. CDR3: CASRRTNEFPETQYF. CDR3 in DNA: TGTGCCAGCAGGCGTACGAATGAGTTCCCTGAGACCCAGTACTTC.

The chain couples TRBV6-5 to TRBJ1-2; 8 nucleotides line up with TRBD1. CDR3 size: 13 residues. The V and J ends lost 8 bases and 3 bases, in that order; junction bases with no gene match: 5. Germline lookup yields CDR1 MNHEY and CDR2 SVGAGI. CDR3 sequence reads: CASRDRNYYGYTF. For the CDR3, the DNA is TGTGCCAGCCGGGACAGGAACTACTATGGCTACACCTTC.

The rearrangement uses TRBV19 and TRBJ2-1; D is perhaps TRBD2 (7 bases). The CDR3 totals 13 residues. CDR1 is LNHDA, CDR2 SQIVND, per germline (reference sequence). The V gene lost 3 bases and the J gene lost 9 bases, with 12 bases spanning the gap. This chain's CDR3 is CASSIKGGGEQFF. Written as DNA, the CDR3 is TGTGCCAGTAGTATCAAGGGAGGGGGTGAGCAGTTCTTC.

This sequence joins TRBV7-2 and TRBJ1-5, with a weak D call TRBD1 (5 bases). This CDR3 is built from 15 residues. Germline lookup yields CDR1 SGHTA and CDR2 FQGNSA. Trimming pared 1 base from V and 6 bases from J, leaving 13 bases between. CDR3 loop: CASSLVPGLGQPQHF. The CDR3 bases are TGTGCCAGCAGCTTAGTACCAGGGTTAGGTCAGCCCCAGCATTTT.

The chain joins TRBV5-4 to TRBJ2-3; the match to TRBD2 covers 8 bases. Germline V lookup: CDR1 SGHNT, CDR2 YYREEE (reference sequence). The CDR3 is 15 amino acids. With V trimmed by 4 bases and J by 4 bases, 8 bases remained unmatched. Here the CDR3 DNA reads TGTGCCAGCAGCCCGGGGGGGCCCTCCCCAGATACGCAGTATTTT. Translating it yields CASSPGGPSPDTQYF.

This chain links TRBV9 with TRBJ2-1; 9 bases are a match to TRBD2. The ends lost 0 bases at V and 7 bases at J; junction bases unmatched: 11. Looked up from germline, CDR1 is SGDLS and CDR2 is YYNGEE. There are 17 residues in the CDR3. This CDR3 is CASSVGFLAGLDNEQFF. DNA of the CDR3: TGTGCCAGCAGCGTAGGCTTTCTAGCGGGGCTGGATAATGAGCAGTTCTTC.

The V call is TRBV7-6, the J call TRBJ2-5; 11 bases line up with TRBD2. The CDR3 consists of 18 residues. The germline V gene has CDR1 SGHVS and CDR2 FNYEAQ. Trimming at V came to 0 bases and at J to 1 base, leaving 7 bases not matched to a gene. CDR3 DNA: TGTGCCAGCAGCTTAGCGGCGCTAGCGGGGGGTTTCCAAGAGACCCAGTACTTC. Translation: CASSLAALAGGFQETQYF.

This rearrangement joins TRBV7-8 to TRBJ1-6, with D perhaps TRBD1 (6 bases). The germline V and J ends were trimmed by 7 bases and 0 bases, with 16 bases remaining between them. CDR1 SGHVS and CDR2 FQNEAQ come from the germline V gene. This CDR3 spans 17 amino acids. CDR3 amino acids: CASTASGGRSYNSPLHF. The CDR3 DNA reads TGTGCCAGCACAGCAAGCGGGGGGCGCTCCTATAATTCACCCCTCCACTTT.

The chain links TRBV27 to TRBJ1-1, with 9 bases fitting TRBD1. V lost 8 bases and J lost 6; bases outside the gene matches: 7. Germline-derived CDR1 and CDR2 are MNHEY and SMNVEV (reference sequence). The CDR3 extends over 13 amino acids. CDR3 residues: CASRQGERAEAFF. The CDR3, as DNA: TGTGCCAGCCGACAGGGGGAGAGGGCTGAAGCTTTCTTT.

This clone was counted only a few times. The gene calls are TRBV6-4 and TRBJ2-3, with D hard to call. The germline gives CDR1 MRHNA, CDR2 SNTAGT. CDR3 length: 12 amino acids. Trimming pared 8 bases from V and 5 bases from J, leaving 11 bases between. The CDR3 DNA reads as TGTGCCAGCGAAGGAGACTTAGATACGCAGTATTTT. Protein: CASEGDLDTQYF.

The genes are TRBV7-2 and TRBJ2-3, with a weak D call TRBD1 (6 bases). Germline CDR1 SGHTA, CDR2 FQGNSA. There are 17 residues in the CDR3. V lost 3 bases, J lost 1 base, and 17 bases lay in between. CDR3 nucleotide sequence: TGTGCCAGCAGCTTCCATAGGGGGACACTAGGCACAGATACGCAGTATTTT. It is translated as CASSFHRGTLGTDTQYF.

The chain couples TRBV5-1 to TRBJ2-7; 9 bases line up with TRBD1. Germline V lookup: CDR1 SGHRS, CDR2 YFSETQ. Losses at the gene ends were 3 bases for V and 0 bases for J; bases not matched to a gene: 7. This CDR3 has 16 residues. CDR3 nucleotides: TGCGCCAGCAGCTCCGGGACAGGGTCGGGCTCCTACGAGCAGTACTTC. Translating it yields CASSSGTGSGSYEQYF.

V gene TRBV28 combines with J gene TRBJ2-1; D possibly corresponds to TRBD1 (6 bases). This CDR3 is built from 15 residues. Germline V lookup: CDR1 MDHEN, CDR2 SYDVKM. V was shortened by 5 bases and J by 6 bases, with 17 bases between the two germline ends. The CDR3 loop is CASSRTGTIRNEQFF. CDR3 coding DNA: TGTGCCAGCAGTCGAACCGGGACAATACGCAATGAGCAGTTCTTC.

This clone was counted a single time. This chain uses TRBV28 with TRBJ1-5, with D maybe TRBD1 (5 bases). V dropped 7 bases and J dropped 7 bases, with 14 bases sitting between them. Germline V lookup: CDR1 MDHEN, CDR2 SYDVKM. The length of the CDR3 is 13 residues. The CDR3 here is CASISPGGQPQHF. As DNA, the CDR3 is TGTGCCAGCATCTCGCCGGGGGGACAGCCCCAGCATTTT. The full variable domain, completed using reference TRBV28 and TRBJ1-5, is DVKVTQSSRYLVKRTGEKVFLECVQDMDHENMFWYRQDPGLGLRLIYFSYDVKMKEKGDIPEGYSVSREKKERFSLILESASTNQTSMYLCASISPGGQPQHFGDGTRLSIL.

The chain links TRBV18 to TRBJ1-4, with 10 bases that match TRBD1. CDR3 size: 16 residues. Unmatched junction bases numbered 11, after V lost 6 bases and J lost 7 bases. Germline V CDR1 and CDR2: KGHSH, LQKENI. CDR3 sequence reads: CASSRRTGGEGEKLFF. In DNA, the CDR3 is TGTGCCAGCTCGCGTCGGACAGGGGGAGAAGGTGAAAAACTGTTTTTT. Drawing the rest from reference TRBV18 and TRBJ1-4, the complete variable domain is NAGVMQNPRHLVRRRGQEARLRCSPMKGHSHVYWYRQLPEEGLKFMVYLQKENIIDESGMPKERFSAEFPKEGPSILRIQQVVRGDSAAYFCASSRRTGGEGEKLFFGSGTQLSVL.

The J gene is TRBJ2-5, the V gene TRBV4-3; TRBD2 aligns across 9 bases. Trimming removed 0 bases from V and 7 bases from J; junction bases left unmatched: 6. The germline CDR1 and CDR2 sequences are LGHNA and YSLEER. The CDR3 loop spans 15 amino acids. This CDR3 is CASSQDRPLAGTQYF. The DNA of the CDR3 is TGCGCCAGCAGCCAAGATCGGCCACTAGCGGGGACCCAGTACTTC.

This chain links TRBV7-3 with TRBJ2-3; D may be TRBD1 (6 bases). Germline lookup yields CDR1 SGHTA and CDR2 FQGTGA. V gave up 5 bases and J gave up 2 bases, with 14 bases separating them. CDR3 length equals 15 residues. CDR3 DNA: TGTGCCAGCAGCCCCGGGACACTCCACACAGATACGCAGTATTTT. Translated, it gives CASSPGTLHTDTQYF.

This rearrangement joins TRBV19 to TRBJ2-7; 8 nucleotides line up with TRBD2. Trimming removed 6 bases from V and 1 base from J; junction bases left unmatched: 8. The V gene's germline CDR1 is LNHDA and CDR2 SQIVND (reference sequence). This CDR3 is built from 15 residues. The CDR3 DNA reads TGTGCCAGTAGCCCGCGGACGGGGGGGTCCTACGAGCAGTACTTC. Translated: CASSPRTGGSYEQYF.

The chain carries TRBV7-2 and TRBJ2-5, with TRBD2 matching over 9 bases. The junction had 7 bases not matched to a gene; V was cut back by 7 bases and J by 1 base. CDR3 length: 15 residues. Germline V gene lookup returns CDR1 SGHTA and CDR2 FQGNSA. The DNA of the CDR3 is TGTGCCAGCAAAACGGGACTAGCCCTCCAAGAGACCCAGTACTTC. Its translation is CASKTGLALQETQYF.

The CDR3 is CATSREGRQGGSYTF. CDR3 DNA: TGTGCCACCAGCAGAGAAGGAAGACAGGGTGGGAGCTACACCTTC. V gene TRBV15 combines with J gene TRBJ1-2, with 7 bases matching TRBD1. Trimming removed 0 bases from V and 9 bases from J; junction bases left unmatched: 10. This CDR3 is built from 15 residues. CDR1 and CDR2 from the germline V gene are LNHNV and YYDKDF (reference sequence).

This clone was detected once. The V call is TRBV5-4, the J call TRBJ1-6; D uncertain. Germline CDR1 is SGHNT and CDR2 is YYREEE (reference sequence). The germline V and J ends were trimmed by 0 bases and 9 bases, with 19 bases remaining between them. The CDR3 extends over 17 amino acids. CDR3 in amino acids: CASSLAGWAEGASPLHF. CDR3 sequence (DNA): TGTGCCAGCAGCTTGGCCGGATGGGCAGAGGGCGCTTCACCCCTCCACTTT.

V usage is TRBV7-8 and J usage is TRBJ1-6, with 8 positions matching TRBD1. Per germline, CDR1 SGHVS and CDR2 FQNEAQ. This CDR3 is built from 17 residues. V gave up 1 base and J gave up 8 bases; unmatched junction bases: 10. The CDR3 loop is CASSLVAWTGLYSPLHF. CDR3 DNA: TGTGCCAGCAGCTTAGTCGCGTGGACAGGGTTGTATTCACCCCTCCACTTT.

The chain links TRBV28 to TRBJ1-4; 8 bases are a match to TRBD1. The ends lost 8 bases at V and 3 bases at J; junction bases unmatched: 5. Germline CDR1 is MDHEN and CDR2 is SYDVKM. The CDR3 is made up of 14 amino acids. This CDR3 reads CASGRQGSNEKLFF. CDR3 nucleotides: TGTGCCAGCGGAAGACAGGGGTCTAATGAAAAACTGTTTTTT.

The sample holds a few counts of this clone. V is TRBV5-1 and J is TRBJ2-1; maybe TRBD1 (6 bases). CDR1 SGHRS and CDR2 YFSETQ come from the germline V gene. The CDR3 runs 15 residues. V gave up 0 bases and J gave up 8 bases, with 15 bases separating them. CDR3 bases: TGCGCCAGCAGCTTGGTGTATGGGGGCCGGGATGAGCAGTTCTTC. Translated, it gives CASSLVYGGRDEQFF. Filled out from reference TRBV5-1 and TRBJ2-1, the complete variable domain reads KAGVTQTPRYLIKTRGQQVTLSCSPISGHRSVSWYQQTPGQGLQFLFEYFSETQRNKGNFPGRFSGRQFSNSRSEMNVSTLELGDSALYLCASSLVYGGRDEQFFGPGTRLTVL.

The rearrangement links TRBV9 to TRBJ2-5; D may be TRBD2 (7 bases). Germline loops: CDR1 SGDLS, CDR2 YYNGEE. Trimming took 3 bases from V and 2 from J, leaving 14 bases between them. This CDR3 is 15 amino acids long. CDR3 DNA: TGTGCCAGCAGCGGGGACGGGGGGCGGCAAGAGACCCAGTACTTC. Protein sequence: CASSGDGGRQETQYF.

The rearrangement uses TRBV5-1 and TRBJ2-7; 7 nucleotides match TRBD2. Germline V gene data show CDR1 as SGHRS and CDR2 as YFSETQ. The ends lost 4 bases at V and 2 bases at J; junction bases unmatched: 9. CDR3 length: 15 amino acids. CDR3 sequence (DNA): TGCGCCAGCAGCGAAACGGGGGGAGGTCCCTACGAGCAGTACTTC. Its translation is CASSETGGGPYEQYF.

The V and J genes are TRBV21-1 and TRBJ2-1; no check of the table's D call, TRBD2, against the DNA was made. TRBV21-1 is a recognized pseudogene. This CDR3 spans 17 amino acids. DNA of the CDR3: TGTGCCAGCAGGAGAAGAATAGCTACACCTTCCGACAATGAGCAGTTCTTC. Protein: CASRRRIATPSDNEQFF.